Below, 30 T cell receptor beta chains from the same sample are listed, as sequenced in a study of cytomegalovirus exposure and HLA in healthy donors. Use of 60 Vbeta and 13 Jbeta primers characterized the PCR. Assay: immunoSEQ multiplex PCR; the TCRdb copy retains only in-frame clones and omits some. In all, the sample yields about 50,000 clones. The sequenced sample was PBMCs. The receptors shown here come from a man between 18 and 35 years old in good health and CMV-seropositive.

The rearrangement uses TRBV9 and TRBJ2-1, with 14 bases that match TRBD2. There are 15 residues in the CDR3. Germline lookup yields CDR1 SGDLS and CDR2 YYNGEE. The J segment lost 7 bases and the V segment lost 4 bases, leaving 4 bases of the junction unmatched. In DNA, the CDR3 is TGTGCCAGCAGCCAGGGACTAGCGGGAGAAAATGAGCAGTTCTTC. It is translated as CASSQGLAGENEQFF.

The J gene is TRBJ1-6, the V gene TRBV10-3; D might be TRBD1 (5 bases). The CDR3 has 14 residues. Germline V gene data show CDR1 as ENHRY and CDR2 as SYGVKD. V shed 2 bases and J shed 6 bases, with 8 bases lying between them. The CDR3 DNA sequence: TGTGCCATCAGTGAGGGGGCCTCTAATTCACCCCTCCACTTT. Its translation is CAISEGASNSPLHF.

The chain recombines TRBV11-2 with TRBJ2-3; D is uncertain. CDR1 is SGHAT and CDR2 is FQNNGV in the germline V gene. The CDR3 is 12 amino acids. Trimming cost V 7 bases and J 6 bases, with 11 bases left between them. CDR3: CASTSLADTQYF. The CDR3 bases are TGTGCCAGCACCTCTTTAGCTGATACGCAGTATTTT.

The V call is TRBV7-3, the J call TRBJ2-1, with D perhaps TRBD2 (6 bases). The CDR3 totals 15 residues. Per germline, CDR1 SGHTA and CDR2 FQGTGA. Trimming took 5 bases from V and 2 from J, leaving 13 bases between them. CDR3 in amino acids: CASSRGTNTYNEQFF. The CDR3 DNA sequence: TGTGCCAGCAGCCGGGGGACCAACACCTACAATGAGCAGTTCTTC. Based on the CDR3 plus reference TRBV7-3 and TRBJ2-1, the full variable domain is GAGVSQTPSNKVTEKGKYVELRCDPISGHTALYWYRQSLGQGPEFLIYFQGTGAADDSGLPNDRFFAVRPEGSVSTLKIQRTERGDSAVYLCASSRGTNTYNEQFFGPGTRLTVL.

This chain links TRBV5-6 with TRBJ2-3; D might be TRBD2 (6 bases). The CDR3 has 16 residues. The germline V gene has CDR1 SGHDT and CDR2 YYEEEE. V gave up 4 bases and J gave up 6 bases, with 21 bases separating them. CDR3 loop: CASSVLMGGEADTQYF. The CDR3 DNA sequence: TGTGCCAGCAGCGTCCTCATGGGGGGAGAAGCCGATACGCAGTATTTT.

V is TRBV27 and J is TRBJ2-3; perhaps TRBD1 as D (5 bases). The CDR3 is made up of 13 amino acids. The V gene lost 1 base and the J gene lost 6 bases, with 8 bases spanning the gap. Germline V CDR1 and CDR2: MNHEY, SMNVEV (reference sequence). The CDR3 spells CASSLLTVDTQYF. CDR3 in DNA: TGTGCCAGCAGTTTATTGACAGTGGATACGCAGTATTTT.

The chain uses TRBV10-3 and TRBJ2-1; a weak D match, TRBD2 (6 bases). V gave up 6 bases and J gave up 7 bases, with 13 bases separating them. CDR1 is ENHRY and CDR2 is SYGVKD in the germline V gene. This CDR3 has 13 amino acids. The CDR3, as DNA: TGTGCCATCAGATCGGGACTTCTTAATGAGCAGTTCTTC. Protein product: CAIRSGLLNEQFF.

The V and J genes are TRBV27 and TRBJ1-5; possible D gene TRBD1, 6 bases. The CDR3 contains 16 residues. Germline CDR1 MNHEY, CDR2 SMNVEV (reference sequence). The V end was cut by 7 bases, the J end by 0 bases, with 16 bases between. For the CDR3, the DNA is TGTGCCAGCACCCCCGGGGGGCCGTATAGCAATCAGCCCCAGCATTTT. Its protein is CASTPGGPYSNQPQHF.

This chain uses TRBV4-2 with TRBJ2-5; tentatively, D is TRBD1 (5 bases). The germline CDR1 and CDR2 sequences are LGHNA and YNFKEQ. The V and J ends lost 2 bases and 4 bases respectively, with 8 bases between them. The CDR3 spans 13 residues. The chain's CDR3 is CASSQQGRETQYF. The DNA of the CDR3 is TGTGCCAGCAGCCAACAGGGCAGAGAGACCCAGTACTTC.

The chain joins TRBV30 to TRBJ1-1; D may be TRBD1 (5 bases). The CDR3 is made up of 11 amino acids. Germline V gives CDR1 GTSNPN, CDR2 SVGIG (reference sequence). The CDR3 DNA sequence: TGTGCTTTGGGACTCCACACTGAAGCTTTCTTT. Protein: CALGLHTEAFF.

The V and J genes are TRBV19 and TRBJ1-1; D gene unclear. This CDR3 spans 14 amino acids. Trimming took off 3 bases at V and 1 base at J, with 9 bases between the two ends. Germline CDR1 is LNHDA and CDR2 is SQIVND (reference sequence). The CDR3 here is CASSISPGNTEAFF. The CDR3 DNA follows: TGTGCCAGTAGTATTTCGCCGGGGAACACTGAAGCTTTCTTT.

This chain connects TRBV7-9 to TRBJ2-1; maybe TRBD2 (5 bases). Germline-derived CDR1 and CDR2 are SEHNR and FQNEAQ (reference sequence). The CDR3 consists of 16 residues. The germline V and J ends were trimmed by 3 bases and 6 bases, with 18 bases remaining between them. The CDR3 reads CASSFSVAKAVNEQFF. CDR3 DNA sequence: TGTGCCAGCAGCTTTAGCGTGGCGAAGGCGGTCAATGAGCAGTTCTTC.

The chain has TRBV29-1 and TRBJ2-7; TRBD1 is a possible D gene (6 bases). Germline V lookup: CDR1 SQVTM, CDR2 ANQGSEA. This CDR3 is built from 13 residues. The ends were cut back, 2 bases at V and 4 bases at J, with 12 bases in the middle. The CDR3 sequence: CSVETGQRYEQYF. CDR3 coding DNA: TGCAGCGTTGAAACAGGGCAGCGTTACGAGCAGTACTTC.

The rearrangement joins TRBV5-1 to TRBJ1-3; D may be TRBD1 (5 bases). The CDR3 contains 14 residues. Deletions cut 4 bases from V and 2 bases from J, with 10 bases between. From germline, CDR1 is SGHRS and CDR2 YFSETQ. DNA of the CDR3: TGCGCCAGCAGCCCGGAGGGGACTGGAAACACCATATATTTT. It specifies CASSPEGTGNTIYF.

J is TRBJ2-3 and V is TRBV5-6; 7 positions match TRBD1. The germline V gene encodes CDR1 SGHDT and CDR2 YYEEEE. The length of the CDR3 is 16 residues. Trimming cost V 4 bases and J 1 base; bases outside gene matches: 9. In nucleotides, the CDR3 is TGTGCCAGCAGCGCCAACAGGGGCTGGGGCACAGATACGCAGTATTTT. Protein: CASSANRGWGTDTQYF.

The chain employs TRBV5-1 and TRBJ1-1, with 7 bases that match TRBD1. V shed 4 bases and J 4 bases; nucleotides not matched to a gene: 10. The CDR3 runs to 15 residues. CDR1 is SGHRS, CDR2 YFSETQ, per germline. CDR3 coding DNA: TGCGCCAGCAGCCTTTACGGACAGGTGAGCACTGAAGCTTTCTTT. It encodes CASSLYGQVSTEAFF.

The rearrangement joins TRBV2 to TRBJ1-5; a weak D match, TRBD1 (6 bases). Trimming shortened V by 3 bases and J by 7 bases, and 7 bases separated the two germline ends. CDR1 is SNHLY, CDR2 FYNNEI, per germline. The CDR3 loop spans 12 amino acids. CDR3 bases: TGTGCCAGCAGTGATGGGGGCCAGCCCCAGCATTTT. It encodes CASSDGGQPQHF.

The rearrangement joins TRBV25-1 to TRBJ2-1, with 8 bases aligning to TRBD2. The CDR3 length is 16 residues. Germline V lookup: CDR1 MGHDK, CDR2 SYGVNS. J was trimmed by 4 bases and V by 10 bases; bases with no gene match: 15. CDR3 loop: CAISRGAGGLYNEQFF. CDR3 DNA sequence: TGTGCCATCTCCCGAGGGGCGGGAGGCCTATACAATGAGCAGTTCTTC.

The CDR3 region has the DNA TGCGCCAGCAGTTATGGTCAGGATCAGCCCCAGCATTTT. Translated, it gives CASSYGQDQPQHF. The chain combines TRBV5-1 with TRBJ1-5; no clear D. Germline lookup yields CDR1 SGHRS and CDR2 YFSETQ. This CDR3 region has 13 residues. The germline V and J ends were trimmed by 5 bases and 5 bases, with 11 bases remaining between them.

This chain connects TRBV10-3 to TRBJ2-5; 8 nucleotides align to TRBD1. In germline, CDR1 is ENHRY, CDR2 SYGVKD. Trimming removed 4 bases from V and 5 bases from J; junction bases left unmatched: 6. CDR3 length equals 14 residues. The CDR3 DNA follows: TGTGCCATCAGTGCCGGACAGGGTGGGGAGACCCAGTACTTC. Amino acids: CAISAGQGGETQYF.

V is TRBV15 and J is TRBJ2-7; TRBD2 might be the D (6 bases). This CDR3 has 15 amino acids. V was cut by 0 bases and J by 0 bases, with 9 bases left in between. Germline loops: CDR1 LNHNV, CDR2 YYDKDF (reference sequence). CDR3: CATSREAGSSYEQYF. For the CDR3, the DNA is TGTGCCACCAGCAGAGAGGCGGGGAGCTCCTACGAGCAGTACTTC.

V is TRBV14 and J is TRBJ2-7; D is unclear. V lost 3 bases, J lost 3 bases, and 6 bases lay in between. CDR1 is SGHDN, CDR2 FVKESK, per germline. CDR3 length equals 12 residues. Here the CDR3 DNA reads TGTGCCAGCAGCCAGGCCCACTACGAGCAGTACTTC. Translation gives CASSQAHYEQYF.

The chain carries TRBV7-3 and TRBJ2-3; 9 bases match TRBD2. CDR3 length: 15 residues. The ends lost 1 base at V and 5 bases at J; junction bases unmatched: 4. The germline V gene has CDR1 SGHTA and CDR2 FQGTGA. The CDR3 here is CASSLKAGGIDTQYF. As DNA, the CDR3 is TGTGCCAGCAGCTTAAAGGCGGGAGGGATAGATACGCAGTATTTT.

The chain has TRBV25-1 and TRBJ2-1; TRBD1 aligns across 9 bases. Germline-derived CDR1 and CDR2 are MGHDK and SYGVNS. The CDR3 has 15 residues. J gave up 1 base and V 6 bases, and 4 bases lay outside the gene matches. The CDR3 spells CASRTGQGSYNEQFF. As DNA, the CDR3 is TGTGCCAGCAGGACTGGACAGGGGTCCTACAATGAGCAGTTCTTC.

The V gene is TRBV7-8, the J gene TRBJ2-3, with 12 nucleotides matching TRBD2. Germline lookup yields CDR1 SGHVS and CDR2 FQNEAQ. The CDR3 runs 16 residues. J gave up 6 bases and V 2 bases, and 6 bases lay outside the gene matches. CDR3 loop: CASSLRTSGMGDTQYF. The CDR3 nucleotides are TGTGCCAGCAGCTTAAGGACTAGCGGGATGGGGGATACGCAGTATTTT. Together with reference TRBV7-8 and TRBJ2-3, the CDR3 gives the full variable domain: GAGVSQSPRYKVAKRGQDVALRCDPISGHVSLFWYQQALGQGPEFLTYFQNEAQLDKSGLPSDRFFAERPEGSVSTLKIQRTQQEDSAVYLCASSLRTSGMGDTQYFGPGTRLTVL.

The rearrangement uses TRBV11-2 and TRBJ1-1; D not resolved. Trimming removed 1 base from V and 5 bases from J, with 11 bases in between. Per germline, CDR1 SGHAT and CDR2 FQNNGV. The CDR3 totals 14 residues. In DNA, the CDR3 is TGTGCCAGCAGCTTAGCAGGCCGTCAGACTGAAGCTTTCTTT. This encodes CASSLAGRQTEAFF.

This chain joins TRBV13 and TRBJ2-3, with 8 bases identical to TRBD2. Losses at the gene ends were 0 bases for V and 3 bases for J; bases not matched to a gene: 8. Germline lookup yields CDR1 PRHDT and CDR2 FYEKMQ (reference sequence). This CDR3 is built from 17 residues. The CDR3 is CASSLGVAGGQTDTQYF. The CDR3 DNA is TGTGCCAGCAGCTTAGGCGTGGCGGGAGGACAGACAGATACGCAGTATTTT. The whole variable domain, filled in from reference TRBV13 and TRBJ2-3, reads AAGVIQSPRHLIKEKRETATLKCYPIPRHDTVYWYQQGPGQDPQFLISFYEKMQSDKGSIPDRFSAQQFSDYHSELNMSSLELGDSALYFCASSLGVAGGQTDTQYFGPGTRLTVL.

V and J are TRBV5-1 and TRBJ1-3; D perhaps matches TRBD1 (5 bases). V was shortened by 5 bases and J by 4 bases, with 10 bases between the two germline ends. The CDR3 covers 13 residues. The germline V gene encodes CDR1 SGHRS and CDR2 YFSETQ. CDR3 in DNA: TGCGCCAGCAGTTCGCACAGGGGAAACACCATATATTTT. This translates into CASSSHRGNTIYF.

CDR3: CASSLTDTLGDEQFF. In DNA form, the CDR3 reads TGCGCCAGCAGCTTGACGGACACTCTGGGCGATGAGCAGTTCTTC. The chain uses TRBV5-1 and TRBJ2-1; a possible D gene is TRBD1 (5 bases). The CDR3 totals 15 residues. The germline V gene has CDR1 SGHRS and CDR2 YFSETQ. The V gene lost 1 base and the J gene lost 8 bases, with 16 bases spanning the gap.

The CDR3, as DNA: TGTGCCAGCAGCCGGGATTACTACGAGCAGTACTTC. Translated, it gives CASSRDYYEQYF. V gene TRBV11-2 combines with J gene TRBJ2-7, with D possibly matching TRBD2 (5 bases). Trimming removed 5 bases at V and 3 bases at J, with 8 bases between. The CDR3 has 12 residues. Germline V CDR1 and CDR2: SGHAT, FQNNGV.